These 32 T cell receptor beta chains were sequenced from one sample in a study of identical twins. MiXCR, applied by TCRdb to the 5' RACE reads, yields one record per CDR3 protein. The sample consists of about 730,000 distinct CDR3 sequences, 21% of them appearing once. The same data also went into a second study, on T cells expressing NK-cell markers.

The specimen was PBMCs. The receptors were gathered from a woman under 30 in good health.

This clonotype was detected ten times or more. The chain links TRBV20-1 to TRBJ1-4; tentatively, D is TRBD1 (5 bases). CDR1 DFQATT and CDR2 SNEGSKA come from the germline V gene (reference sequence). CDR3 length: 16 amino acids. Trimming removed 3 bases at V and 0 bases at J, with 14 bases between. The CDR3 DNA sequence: TGCAGTGCTAGCGAGACGGGGGGTCCAACTAATGAAAAACTGTTTTTT. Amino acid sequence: CSASETGGPTNEKLFF.

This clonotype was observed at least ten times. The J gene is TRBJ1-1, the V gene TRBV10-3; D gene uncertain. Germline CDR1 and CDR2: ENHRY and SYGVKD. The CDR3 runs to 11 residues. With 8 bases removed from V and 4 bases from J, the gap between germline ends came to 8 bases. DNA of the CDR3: TGTGCCATCTCCGGTAGCACTGAAGCTTTCTTT. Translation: CAISGSTEAFF.

CDR3 nucleotides: TGTGCCAGCAGACGGACAGGTGGGGGTATGAACACTGAAGCTTTCTTT. Amino acids: CASRRTGGGMNTEAFF. The chain carries TRBV12-3 or TRBV12-4 and TRBJ1-1; TRBD1 agrees at 7 bases. V shed 6 bases and J 0 bases; nucleotides not matched to a gene: 10. The CDR3 length is 16 residues.

The CDR3 here is CATTYTEYYNEQFF. DNA for the CDR3: TGTGCCACAACCTATACAGAATACTACAATGAGCAGTTCTTC. The V gene is TRBV6-2 or TRBV6-3, the J gene TRBJ2-1; D gene ambiguous. This CDR3 region has 14 residues. V was shortened by 10 bases and J by 3 bases, with 16 bases between the two germline ends. From germline, CDR1 is MNHEY and CDR2 SVGEGT.

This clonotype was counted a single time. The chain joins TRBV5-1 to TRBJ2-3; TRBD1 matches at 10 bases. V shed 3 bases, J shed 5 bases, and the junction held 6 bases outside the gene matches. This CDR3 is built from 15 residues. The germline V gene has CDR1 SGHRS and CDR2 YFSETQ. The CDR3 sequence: CASSYTGTGEDTQYF. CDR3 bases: TGCGCCAGCAGCTACACCGGGACAGGGGAAGATACGCAGTATTTT.

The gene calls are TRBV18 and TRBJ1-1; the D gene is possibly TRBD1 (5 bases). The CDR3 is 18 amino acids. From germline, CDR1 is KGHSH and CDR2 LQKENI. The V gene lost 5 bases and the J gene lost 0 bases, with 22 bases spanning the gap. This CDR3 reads CASSKYGASLRMNTEAFF. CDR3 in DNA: TGTGCCAGCTCAAAGTACGGGGCCTCGCTCCGCATGAACACTGAAGCTTTCTTT.

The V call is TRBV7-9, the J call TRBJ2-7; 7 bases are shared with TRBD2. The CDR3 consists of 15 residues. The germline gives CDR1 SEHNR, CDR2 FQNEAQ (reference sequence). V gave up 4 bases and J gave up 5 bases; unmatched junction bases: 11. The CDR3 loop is CASSSLASGVHEQYF. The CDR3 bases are TGTGCCAGCAGCTCTCTGGCCAGCGGGGTTCACGAGCAGTACTTC.

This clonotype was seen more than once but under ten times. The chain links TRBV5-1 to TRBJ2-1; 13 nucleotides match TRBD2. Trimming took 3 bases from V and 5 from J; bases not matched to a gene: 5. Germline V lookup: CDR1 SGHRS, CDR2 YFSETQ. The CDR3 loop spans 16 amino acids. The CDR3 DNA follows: TGCGCCAGCAGCTCCCCGGGACTAGCGGGGCACAATGAGCAGTTCTTC. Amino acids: CASSSPGLAGHNEQFF.

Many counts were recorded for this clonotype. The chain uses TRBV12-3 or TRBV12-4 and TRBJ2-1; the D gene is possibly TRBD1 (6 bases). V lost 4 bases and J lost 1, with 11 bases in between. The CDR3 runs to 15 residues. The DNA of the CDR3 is TGTGCCAGCAGTTCGACAGGTAATTCCTACAATGAGCAGTTCTTC. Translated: CASSSTGNSYNEQFF.

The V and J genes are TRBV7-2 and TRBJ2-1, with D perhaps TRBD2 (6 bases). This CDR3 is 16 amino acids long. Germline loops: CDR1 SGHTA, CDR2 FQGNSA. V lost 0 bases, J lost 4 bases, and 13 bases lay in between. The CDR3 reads CASSLAGGGRYNEQFF. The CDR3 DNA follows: TGTGCCAGCAGCTTAGCTGGCGGAGGGCGTTACAATGAGCAGTTCTTC.

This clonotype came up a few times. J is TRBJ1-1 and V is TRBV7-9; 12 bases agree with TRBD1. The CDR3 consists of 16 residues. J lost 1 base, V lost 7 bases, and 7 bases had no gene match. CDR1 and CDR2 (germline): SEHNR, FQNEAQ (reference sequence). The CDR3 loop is CASISRDRGPNTEAFF. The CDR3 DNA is TGTGCCAGCATAAGCCGGGACAGGGGGCCGAACACTGAAGCTTTCTTT. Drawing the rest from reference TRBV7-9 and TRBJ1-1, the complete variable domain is DTGVSQNPRHKITKRGQNVTFRCDPISEHNRLYWYRQTLGQGPEFLTYFQNEAQLEKSRLLSDRFSAERPKGSFSTLEIQRTEQGDSAMYLCASISRDRGPNTEAFFGQGTRLTVV.

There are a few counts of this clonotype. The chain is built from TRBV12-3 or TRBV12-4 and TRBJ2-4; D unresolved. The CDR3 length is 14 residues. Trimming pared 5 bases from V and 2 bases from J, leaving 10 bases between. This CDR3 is CASSHGRPKNIQYF. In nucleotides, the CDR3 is TGTGCCAGCAGTCACGGGCGTCCCAAAAACATTCAGTACTTC.

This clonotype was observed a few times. The DNA for the CDR3 is TGTGCCATCAGTGGTCGGACGGATAACAACGAGCAGTACTTC. Amino acid sequence: CAISGRTDNNEQYF. V and J are TRBV10-3 and TRBJ2-7; D unclear. CDR1 and CDR2 (germline): ENHRY, SYGVKD. The CDR3 length is 14 residues. V was pared by 4 bases and J by 5 bases, with 15 bases between.

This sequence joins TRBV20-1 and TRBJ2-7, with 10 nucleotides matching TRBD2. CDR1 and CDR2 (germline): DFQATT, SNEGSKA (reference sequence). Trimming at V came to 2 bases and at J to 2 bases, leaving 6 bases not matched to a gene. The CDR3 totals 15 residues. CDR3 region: CSARPGTSAPYEQYF. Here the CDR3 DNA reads TGCAGTGCTAGACCCGGGACTAGCGCCCCCTACGAGCAGTACTTC.

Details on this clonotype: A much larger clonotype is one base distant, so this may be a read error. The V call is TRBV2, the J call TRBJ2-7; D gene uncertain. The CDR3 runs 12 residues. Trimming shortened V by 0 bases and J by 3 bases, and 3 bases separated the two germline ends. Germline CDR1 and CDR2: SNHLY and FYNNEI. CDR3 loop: CASSEAGYEQYF. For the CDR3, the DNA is TGTGCCAGCAGTGAAGCGGGCTACGAGCAGTACTTC.

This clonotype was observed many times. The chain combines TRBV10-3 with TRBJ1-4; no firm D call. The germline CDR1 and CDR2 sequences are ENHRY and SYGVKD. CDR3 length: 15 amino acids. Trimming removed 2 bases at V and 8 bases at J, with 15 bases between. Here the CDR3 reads CAISEEALGNEKLFF. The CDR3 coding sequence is TGTGCCATCAGTGAGGAGGCCCTCGGGAACGAAAAACTGTTTTTT.

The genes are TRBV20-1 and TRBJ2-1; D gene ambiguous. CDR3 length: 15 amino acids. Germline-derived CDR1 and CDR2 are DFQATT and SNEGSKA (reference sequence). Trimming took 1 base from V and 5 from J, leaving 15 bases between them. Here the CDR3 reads CSARGSKGLDNEQFF. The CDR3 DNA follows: TGCAGTGCTAGAGGAAGCAAGGGTCTCGACAATGAGCAGTTCTTC.

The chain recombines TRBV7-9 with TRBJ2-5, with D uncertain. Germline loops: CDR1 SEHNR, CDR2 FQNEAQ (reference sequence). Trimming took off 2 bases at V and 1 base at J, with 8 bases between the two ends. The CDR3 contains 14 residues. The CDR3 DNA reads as TGTGCCAGCAGCTTAAGGGCAGTCCAAGAGACCCAGTACTTC. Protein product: CASSLRAVQETQYF.

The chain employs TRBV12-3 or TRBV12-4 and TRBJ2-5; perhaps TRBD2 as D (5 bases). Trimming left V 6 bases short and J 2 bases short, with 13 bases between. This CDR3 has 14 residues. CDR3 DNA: TGTGCCAGCAGAGCCGGGGATCTTCAAGAGACCCAGTACTTC. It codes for CASRAGDLQETQYF.

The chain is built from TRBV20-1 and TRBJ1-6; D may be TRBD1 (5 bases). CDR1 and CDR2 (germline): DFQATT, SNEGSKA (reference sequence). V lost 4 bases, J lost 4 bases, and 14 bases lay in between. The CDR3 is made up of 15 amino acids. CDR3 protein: CSAMKADTYNSPLHF. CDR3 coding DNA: TGCAGTGCTATGAAAGCGGACACGTATAATTCACCCCTCCACTTT.

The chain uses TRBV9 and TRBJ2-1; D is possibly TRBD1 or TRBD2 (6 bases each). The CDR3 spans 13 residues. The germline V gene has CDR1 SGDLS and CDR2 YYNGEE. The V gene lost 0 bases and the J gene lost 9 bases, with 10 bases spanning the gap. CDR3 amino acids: CASSVGGAGEQFF. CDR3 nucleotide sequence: TGTGCCAGCAGCGTAGGGGGGGCAGGTGAGCAGTTCTTC.

This CDR3 reads CASSPQRDTGTEAFF. CDR3 nucleotide sequence: TGTGCCAGCTCACCTCAAAGGGATACGGGGACTGAAGCTTTCTTT. V and J are TRBV18 and TRBJ1-1, with unresolved D. Germline values: CDR1 KGHSH, CDR2 LQKENI. V lost 3 bases and J 5 bases, leaving 16 bases between the germline ends. The CDR3 is 15 amino acids.

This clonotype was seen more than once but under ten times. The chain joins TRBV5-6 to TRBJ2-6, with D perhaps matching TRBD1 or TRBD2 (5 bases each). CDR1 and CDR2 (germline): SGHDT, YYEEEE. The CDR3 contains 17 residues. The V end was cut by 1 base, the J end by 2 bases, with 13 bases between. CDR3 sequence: CASSLPEGSTGANVLTF. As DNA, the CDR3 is TGTGCCAGCAGCTTGCCAGAGGGGTCCACTGGGGCCAACGTCCTGACTTTC.

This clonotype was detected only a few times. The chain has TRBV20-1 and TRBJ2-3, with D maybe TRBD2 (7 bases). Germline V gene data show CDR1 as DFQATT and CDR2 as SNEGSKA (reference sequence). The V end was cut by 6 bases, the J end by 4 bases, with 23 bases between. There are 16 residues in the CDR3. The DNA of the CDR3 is TGCAGTGCCACCCCCTTTGGGGGGGCTCGGGCAGATACGCAGTATTTT. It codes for CSATPFGGARADTQYF.

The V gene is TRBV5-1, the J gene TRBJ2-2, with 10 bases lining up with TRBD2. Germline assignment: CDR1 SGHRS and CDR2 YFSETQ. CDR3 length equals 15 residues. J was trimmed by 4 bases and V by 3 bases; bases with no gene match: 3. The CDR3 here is CASSWTSGGTGELFF. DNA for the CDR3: TGCGCCAGCAGCTGGACTAGCGGTGGCACCGGGGAGCTGTTTTTT. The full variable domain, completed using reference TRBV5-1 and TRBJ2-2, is KAGVTQTPRYLIKTRGQQVTLSCSPISGHRSVSWYQQTPGQGLQFLFEYFSETQRNKGNFPGRFSGRQFSNSRSEMNVSTLELGDSALYLCASSWTSGGTGELFFGEGSRLTVL.

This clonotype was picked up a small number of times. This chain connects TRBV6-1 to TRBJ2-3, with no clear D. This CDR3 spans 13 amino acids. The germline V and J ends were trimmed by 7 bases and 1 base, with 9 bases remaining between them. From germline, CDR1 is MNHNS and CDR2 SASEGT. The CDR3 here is CASTKAGTDTQYF. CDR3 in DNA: TGTGCCAGCACCAAGGCGGGCACAGATACGCAGTATTTT.

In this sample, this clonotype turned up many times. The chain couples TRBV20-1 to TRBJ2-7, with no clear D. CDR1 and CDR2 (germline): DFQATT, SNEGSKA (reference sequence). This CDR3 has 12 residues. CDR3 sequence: CSAQSSPYEQYF. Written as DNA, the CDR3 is TGCAGCGCCCAATCCTCTCCCTACGAGCAGTACTTC.

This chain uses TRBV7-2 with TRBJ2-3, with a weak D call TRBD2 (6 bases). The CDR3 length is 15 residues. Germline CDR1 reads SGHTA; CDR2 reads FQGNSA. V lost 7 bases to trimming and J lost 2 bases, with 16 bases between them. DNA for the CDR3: TGTGCCAGCACGCTTGGGGGACTCATCACAGATACGCAGTATTTT. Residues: CASTLGGLITDTQYF.

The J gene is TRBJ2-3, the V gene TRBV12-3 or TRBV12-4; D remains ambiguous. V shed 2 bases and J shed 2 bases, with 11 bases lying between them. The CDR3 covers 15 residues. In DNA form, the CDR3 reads TGTGCCAGCAGTTTAAGTGGTTCAAACACAGATACGCAGTATTTT. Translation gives CASSLSGSNTDTQYF.

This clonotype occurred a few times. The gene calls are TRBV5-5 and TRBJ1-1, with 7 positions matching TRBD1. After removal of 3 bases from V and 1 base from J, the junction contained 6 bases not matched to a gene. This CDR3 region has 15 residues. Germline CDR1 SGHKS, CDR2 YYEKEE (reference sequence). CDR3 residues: CASSSYRGANTEAFF. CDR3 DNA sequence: TGTGCCAGCAGCTCATACAGGGGAGCGAACACTGAAGCTTTCTTT. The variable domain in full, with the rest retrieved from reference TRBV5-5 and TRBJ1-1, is DAGVTQSPTHLIKTRGQQVTLRCSPISGHKSVSWYQQVLGQGPQFIFQYYEKEERGRGNFPDRFSARQFPNYSSELNVNALLLGDSALYLCASSSYRGANTEAFFGQGTRLTVV.

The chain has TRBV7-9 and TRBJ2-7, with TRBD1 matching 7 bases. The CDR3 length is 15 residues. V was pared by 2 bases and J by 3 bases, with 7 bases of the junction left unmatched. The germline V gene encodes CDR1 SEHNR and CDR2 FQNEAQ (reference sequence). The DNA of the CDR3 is TGTGCCAGCAGCTTACCCCGACAGGGTTTCTACGAGCAGTACTTC. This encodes CASSLPRQGFYEQYF.

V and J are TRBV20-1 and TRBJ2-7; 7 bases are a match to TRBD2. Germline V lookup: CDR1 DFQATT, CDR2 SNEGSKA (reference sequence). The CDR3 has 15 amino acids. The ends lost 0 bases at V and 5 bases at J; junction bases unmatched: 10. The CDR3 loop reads CSARDVQRDHHEQYF. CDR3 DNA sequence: TGCAGTGCTAGAGATGTCCAGCGGGATCACCACGAGCAGTACTTC.